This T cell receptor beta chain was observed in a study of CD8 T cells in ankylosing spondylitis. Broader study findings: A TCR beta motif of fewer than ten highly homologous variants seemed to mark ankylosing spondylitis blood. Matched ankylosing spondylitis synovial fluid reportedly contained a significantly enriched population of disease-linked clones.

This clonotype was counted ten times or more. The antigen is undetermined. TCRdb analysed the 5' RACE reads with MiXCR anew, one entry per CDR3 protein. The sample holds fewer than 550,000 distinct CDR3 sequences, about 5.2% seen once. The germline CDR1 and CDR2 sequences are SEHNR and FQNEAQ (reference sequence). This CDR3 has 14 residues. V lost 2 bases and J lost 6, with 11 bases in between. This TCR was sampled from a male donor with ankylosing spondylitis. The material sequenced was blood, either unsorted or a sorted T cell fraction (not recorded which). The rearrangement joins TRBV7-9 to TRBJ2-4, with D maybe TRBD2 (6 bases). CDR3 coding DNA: TGTGCCAGCAGCTTAAACGGCGGGACAAACATTCAGTACTTC. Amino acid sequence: CASSLNGGTNIQYF.